These T cell receptor beta chains were read from a single sample in a study of cytomegalovirus exposure and HLA in healthy donors. Using immunoSEQ multiplex PCR, the repertoire was profiled, and TCRdb retains in-frame clones only, with some absent. The sample contains 85,000 to 100,000 clones, 80% of which appear only once. The sequencing input was PBMCs. These receptors all stem from a young man in good health and CMV-seronegative. The CDR3 runs from the conserved cysteine through the conserved F or W. The D gene is left open where the match is weak. Clone size, where shown, is once, few, many, or a class for clones that have expanded.

abundance,v_gene,j_gene,d_gene,CDR3nt,CDR3aa
.,TRBV19,TRBJ2-1,.,TGTGCCAGTAGTATTTTCGGGAATGAGCAGTTCTTC,CASSIFGNEQFF
.,TRBV30,TRBJ1-6,.,TGTGCCTGGGGAAAAATTGCCCTAGGTTCACCCCTCCACTTT,CAWGKIALGSPLHF
.,TRBV7-6,TRBJ2-5,.,TGTGCCAGCAGCCCCCTGGAGACGTTGACCCAGTACTTC,CASSPLETLTQYF
.,TRBV2,TRBJ2-5,TRBD2,TGTGCCAGCAGTGCAAGCGGGAGGCAAGAGACCCAGTACTTC,CASSASGRQETQYF
.,TRBV4-3,TRBJ2-1,TRBD1,TGCGCCAGCAGCCACAATGGACAGGGGCGAAGTGAGCAGTTCTTC,CASSHNGQGRSEQFF
.,TRBV5-6,TRBJ2-5,.,TGTGCCAGCAGCTTTAAGTTGGACAGCCGACAAGAGACCCAGTACTTC,CASSFKLDSRQETQYF
.,TRBV5-1,TRBJ2-7,.,TGCGCCAGCAGCTTGCCTAACGGGAAGAACAGCTACGAGCAGTACTTC,CASSLPNGKNSYEQYF
.,TRBV29-1,TRBJ2-7,.,TGCAGCGTAAGTCCAGGGACAAACGAGCAGTACTTC,CSVSPGTNEQYF
.,TRBV27,TRBJ1-6,.,TGTGCCAGCAGTTTCAGGCGGGAAAATTCACCCCTCCACTTT,CASSFRRENSPLHF
few,TRBV9,TRBJ2-6,TRBD1,TGTGCCAGCAGCGTAGGTAGGGGGCAGGCTGGGGCCAACGTCCTGACTTTC,CASSVGRGQAGANVLTF
.,TRBV5-4,TRBJ1-6,.,TGTGCCAGCAGCTTGCAGGGAGGTGGTAATTCACCCCTCCACTTT,CASSLQGGGNSPLHF